In its sample, the clone carrying this T cell receptor (beta chain) was seen a few times. No antigen is known for it. It was one heparinised blood draw, averaging about 116 mL, that each donor gave. The data stem from a study of beta chain features in type 1 diabetes. Notes on the study in general: Compared with healthy donors, patients appeared to share more similar naive, central memory and regulatory TCRB repertoires.

From germline, CDR1 is SNHLY and CDR2 FYNNEI. The CDR3 contains 14 residues. V dropped 6 bases and J dropped 0 bases, with 9 bases sitting between them. Expressed TCRB transcripts were sequenced because the isolated RNA had all been reverse transcribed beforehand. Using immunoSEQ multiplex PCR, the repertoire was profiled, and TCRdb retains in-frame clones only, with some absent. The sample has fewer than 900,000 clones; about a sixth are singletons. The gene calls are TRBV2 and TRBJ2-1; D unresolved. The clonotype comes from a woman younger than 35 in good health. The sample consisted of naive CD4+ T cells from blood. CDR3 loop: CASSADGSYNEQFF. In nucleotides, the CDR3 is TGTGCCAGCAGCGCTGACGGCTCCTACAATGAGCAGTTCTTC.